The following is a T cell receptor (beta chain) sequence with its context. The data are from a study of chemoradiotherapy in HPV16-positive cancers. Libraries were prepared by immunoSEQ multiplex PCR; TCRdb keeps only in-frame clonotypes and omits some of them. The sample shows about 20,000 clones, about 86% of them seen only once. With V trimmed by 6 bases and J by 4 bases, 2 bases remained unmatched. Germline CDR1 MNHEY, CDR2 SVGAGI. CDR3 size: 14 residues. The chain is built from TRBV6-5 and TRBJ2-6; the match to TRBD2 covers 8 bases. The TCR comes from a human donor with HPV-associated anogenital cancer. The material was blood, obtained from a patient who underwent chemoradiotherapy. The CDR3 reads CASRSSGGANVLTF. CDR3 nucleotide sequence: TGTGCCAGCAGGTCTAGCGGGGGGGCCAACGTCCTGACTTTC.